These 5 T cell receptor beta chains originate from one sample sequenced in a study of sequential checkpoint blockade in melanoma. The method was immunoSEQ multiplex PCR; TCRdb's version includes in-frame clones alone and lacks a portion of them. The table includes about 8,900 clones, more than 20% detected once. Regarding treatment: randomized to nivolumab then ipilimumab (arm A) or the reverse (arm B). The source was tumor tissue (inferred from file names), collected from a patient given nivolumab and ipilimumab in sequence. The receptors come from a human donor with melanoma.

The chain joins TRBV11-3 to TRBJ2-5; 8 bases match TRBD1. The V gene end was trimmed by 2 bases and the J gene end by 5 bases; junction bases not matched to a gene: 16. The CDR3 extends over 18 amino acids. Germline lookup yields CDR1 SGHNT and CDR2 YENEEA. CDR3 DNA: TGTGCCAGCAGCTTAACCTCCTTCCCAGGGGGCGGTGGTGAGACCCAGTACTTC. It specifies CASSLTSFPGGGGETQYF.

This clone was picked up many times. This chain links TRBV4-1 with TRBJ1-1, with no clear D. The CDR3 runs to 14 residues. Looked up from germline, CDR1 is MGHRA and CDR2 is YSYEKL. V lost 0 bases and J lost 4, with 9 bases in between. The CDR3 DNA follows: TGCGCCAGCAGCCAAGATTGGGGTGGCACTGAAGCTTTCTTT. Translated: CASSQDWGGTEAFF.

The gene calls are TRBV6-7 and TRBJ2-7; TRBD1 matches at 9 bases. TRBV6-7 is recorded as an ORF, its role being uncertain. V lost 2 bases to trimming and J lost 2 bases; unmatched junction nucleotides: 10. This CDR3 is 17 amino acids long. The CDR3 spells CASSYIRGQGLTYEQYV. The CDR3 region has the DNA TGTGCCAGCAGTTACATCAGGGGACAGGGATTGACCTACGAGCAGTACGTC.

The genes are TRBV5-1 and TRBJ2-3, with TRBD1 matching over 8 bases. This CDR3 has 14 residues. Germline trimming cut 5 bases from V and 1 base from J; bases unmatched to any gene: 3. Per germline, CDR1 SGHRS and CDR2 YFSETQ. For the CDR3, the DNA is TGCGCCAGCAGAATGACAGGGGGCACAGATACGCAGTATTTT. It encodes CASRMTGGTDTQYF.

The chain joins TRBV18 to TRBJ2-1, with TRBD1 matching 8 bases. CDR1 is KGHSH and CDR2 is LQKENI in the germline V gene. This CDR3 has 12 amino acids. V trimming: 10 bases; J trimming: 6 bases; junction bases outside the gene matches: 5. Here the CDR3 reads CANPGQGNEQFF. The DNA of the CDR3 is TGTGCCAACCCTGGACAGGGCAATGAGCAGTTCTTC.